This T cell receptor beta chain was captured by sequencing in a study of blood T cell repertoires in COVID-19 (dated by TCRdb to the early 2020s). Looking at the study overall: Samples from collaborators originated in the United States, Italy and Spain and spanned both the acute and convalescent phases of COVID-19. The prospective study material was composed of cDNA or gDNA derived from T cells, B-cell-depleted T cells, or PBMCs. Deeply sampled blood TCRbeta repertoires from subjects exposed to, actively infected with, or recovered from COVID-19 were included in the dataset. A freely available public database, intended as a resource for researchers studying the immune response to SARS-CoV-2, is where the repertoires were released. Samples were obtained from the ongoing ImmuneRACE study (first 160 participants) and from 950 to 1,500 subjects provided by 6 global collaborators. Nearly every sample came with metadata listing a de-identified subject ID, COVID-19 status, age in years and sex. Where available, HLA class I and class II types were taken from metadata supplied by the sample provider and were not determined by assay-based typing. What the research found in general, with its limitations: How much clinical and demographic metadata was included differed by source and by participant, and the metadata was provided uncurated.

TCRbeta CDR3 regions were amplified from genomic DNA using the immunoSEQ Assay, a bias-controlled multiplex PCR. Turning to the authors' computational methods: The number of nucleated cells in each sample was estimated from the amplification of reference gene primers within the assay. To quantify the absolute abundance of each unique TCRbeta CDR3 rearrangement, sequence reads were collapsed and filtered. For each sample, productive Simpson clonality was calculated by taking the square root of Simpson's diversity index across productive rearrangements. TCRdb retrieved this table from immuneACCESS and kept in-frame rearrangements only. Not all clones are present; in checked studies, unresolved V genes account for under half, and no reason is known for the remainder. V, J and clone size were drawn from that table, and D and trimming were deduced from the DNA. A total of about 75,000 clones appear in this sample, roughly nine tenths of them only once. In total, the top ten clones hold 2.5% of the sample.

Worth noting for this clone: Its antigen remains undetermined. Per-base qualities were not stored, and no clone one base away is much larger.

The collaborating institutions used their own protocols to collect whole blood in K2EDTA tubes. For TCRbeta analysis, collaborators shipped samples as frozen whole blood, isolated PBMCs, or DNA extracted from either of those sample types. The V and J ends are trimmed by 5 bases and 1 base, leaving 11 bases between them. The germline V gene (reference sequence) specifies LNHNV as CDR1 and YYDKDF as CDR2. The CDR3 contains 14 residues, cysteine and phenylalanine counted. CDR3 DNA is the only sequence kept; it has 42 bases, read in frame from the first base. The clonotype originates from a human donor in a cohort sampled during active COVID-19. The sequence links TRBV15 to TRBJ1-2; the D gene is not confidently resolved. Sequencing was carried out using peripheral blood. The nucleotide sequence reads TGTGCCACCAGCCGGGGAGGGATTAACTATGGCTACACCTTC. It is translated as CATSRGGINYGYTF.